The rows below give T cell receptor beta chains drawn from one sample of a study of blood T cell repertoires in COVID-19. Sequencing was performed with immunoSEQ multiplex PCR; in TCRdb, only in-frame clones are kept and a portion is missing. In the table there are more than 25,000 clones, around 87% of which are singletons. The sequencing sample was made of peripheral blood. The receptor source for this set is a man in his 60s with acute or convalescent COVID-19. The CDR3 runs from the conserved cysteine through the conserved F or W. Each record gives: V gene, J gene, clone size, D gene, CDR3 protein, CDR3 DNA. The D gene is left open where the match is weak. Where a row states a size, it is once, few, many or the class of an expanded clone; other rows omit it.

>TRBV2|TRBJ2-3|-|-
CASRTSRTSSTDTQYF
TGTGCCAGCAGAACTTCAAGAACTTCTAGCACAGATACGCAGTATTTT
>TRBV12-3/TRBV12-4|TRBJ1-2|-|TRBD1
CASSQGQVYGYTF
TGTGCCAGCAGCCAGGGACAGGTCTATGGCTACACCTTC
>TRBV19|TRBJ1-1|-|TRBD1
CATRLNHRGNTEAFF
TGTGCCACCCGCCTTAACCACAGGGGGAACACTGAAGCTTTCTTT
>TRBV2|TRBJ1-2|-|TRBD1
CASNVLQGAGYGYTF
TGTGCCAGCAATGTCCTACAGGGGGCGGGCTATGGCTACACCTTC
>TRBV5-6|TRBJ1-2|once|-
CASSLGTQGFYGYTF
TGTGCCAGCAGCTTGGGGACTCAGGGGTTCTATGGCTACACCTTC
>TRBV6-5|TRBJ1-1|-|-
CASRMGGTEAFF
TGTGCCAGCAGGATGGGGGGCACTGAAGCTTTCTTT
>TRBV28|TRBJ2-5|once|-
CASSLIAPRGETQYF
TGTGCCAGCAGTTTGATAGCCCCGAGGGGGGAGACCCAGTACTTC
>TRBV30|TRBJ1-3|-|-
CAWSLALSSGNTIYF
TGTGCCTGGAGTTTGGCCTTAAGCTCTGGAAACACCATATATTTT
>TRBV27|TRBJ2-5|-|TRBD2
CASSFEAGAQETQYF
TGTGCCAGCAGTTTTGAGGCGGGAGCCCAAGAGACCCAGTACTTC
>TRBV18|TRBJ1-3|few|-
CASSPKEGLQGSGNTIYF
TGTGCCAGCTCACCAAAGGAAGGGCTGCAGGGCTCTGGAAACACCATATATTTT
>TRBV7-9|TRBJ1-1|-|-
CASSYPDREAFF
TGTGCCAGCAGCTACCCAGACAGGGAAGCTTTCTTT
>TRBV7-2|TRBJ2-2|-|-
CASSLRVSGELFF
TGTGCCAGCAGCCTCAGGGTATCCGGGGAGCTGTTTTTT